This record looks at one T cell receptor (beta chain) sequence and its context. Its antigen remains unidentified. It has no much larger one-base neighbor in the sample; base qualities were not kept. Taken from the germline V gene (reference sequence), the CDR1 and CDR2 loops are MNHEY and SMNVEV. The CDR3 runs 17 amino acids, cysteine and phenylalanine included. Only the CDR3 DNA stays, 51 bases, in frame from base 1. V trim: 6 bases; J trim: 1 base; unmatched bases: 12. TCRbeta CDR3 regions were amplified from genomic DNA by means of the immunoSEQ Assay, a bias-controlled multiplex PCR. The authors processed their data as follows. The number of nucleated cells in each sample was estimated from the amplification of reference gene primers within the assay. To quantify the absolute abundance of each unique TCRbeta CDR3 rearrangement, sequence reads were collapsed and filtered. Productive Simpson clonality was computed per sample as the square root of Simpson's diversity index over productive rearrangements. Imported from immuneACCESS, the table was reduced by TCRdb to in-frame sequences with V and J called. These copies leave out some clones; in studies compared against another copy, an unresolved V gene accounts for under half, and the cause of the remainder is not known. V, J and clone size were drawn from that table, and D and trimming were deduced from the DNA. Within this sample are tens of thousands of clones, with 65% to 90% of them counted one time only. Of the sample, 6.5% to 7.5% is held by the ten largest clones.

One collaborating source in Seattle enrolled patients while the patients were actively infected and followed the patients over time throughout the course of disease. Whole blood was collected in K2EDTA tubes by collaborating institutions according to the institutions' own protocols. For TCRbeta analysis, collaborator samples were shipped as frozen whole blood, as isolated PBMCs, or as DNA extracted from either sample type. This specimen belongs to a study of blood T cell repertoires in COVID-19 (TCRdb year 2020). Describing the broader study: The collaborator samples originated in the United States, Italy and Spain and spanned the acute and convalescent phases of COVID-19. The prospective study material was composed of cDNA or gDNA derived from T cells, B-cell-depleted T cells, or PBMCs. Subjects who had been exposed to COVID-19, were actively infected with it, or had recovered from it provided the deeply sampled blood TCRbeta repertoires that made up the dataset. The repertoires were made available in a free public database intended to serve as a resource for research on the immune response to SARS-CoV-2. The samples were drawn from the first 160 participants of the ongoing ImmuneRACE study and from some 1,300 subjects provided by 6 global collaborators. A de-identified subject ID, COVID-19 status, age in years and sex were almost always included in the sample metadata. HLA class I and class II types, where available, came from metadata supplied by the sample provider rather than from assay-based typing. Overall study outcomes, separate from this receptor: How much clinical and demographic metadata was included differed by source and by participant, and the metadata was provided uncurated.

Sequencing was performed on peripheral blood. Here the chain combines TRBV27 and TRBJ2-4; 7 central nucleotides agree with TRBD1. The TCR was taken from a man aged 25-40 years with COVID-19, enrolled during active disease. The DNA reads TGTGCCAGCAGCCTTTCAGGACAGGTGGGGGCCAAAAACATTCAGTACTTC. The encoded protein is CASSLSGQVGAKNIQYF.